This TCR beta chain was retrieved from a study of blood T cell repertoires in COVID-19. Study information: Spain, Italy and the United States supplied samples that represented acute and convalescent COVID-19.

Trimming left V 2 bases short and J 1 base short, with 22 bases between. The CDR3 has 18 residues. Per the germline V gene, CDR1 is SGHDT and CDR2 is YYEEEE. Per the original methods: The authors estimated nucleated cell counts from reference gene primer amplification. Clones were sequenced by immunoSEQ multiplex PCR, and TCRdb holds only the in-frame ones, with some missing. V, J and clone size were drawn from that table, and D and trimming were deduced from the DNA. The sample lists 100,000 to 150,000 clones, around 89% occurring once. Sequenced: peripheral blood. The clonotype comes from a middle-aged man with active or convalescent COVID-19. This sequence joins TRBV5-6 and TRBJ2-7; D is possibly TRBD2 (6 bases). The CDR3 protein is CASSLLPVGAGYSYEQYF. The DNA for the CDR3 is TGTGCCAGCAGCTTACTTCCGGTGGGAGCGGGCTATTCCTACGAGCAGTACTTC.